Each of the 21 T cell receptor beta chains below was sequenced from the same sample in a study of blood T cell repertoires in COVID-19. Using immunoSEQ multiplex PCR, the repertoire was profiled, and TCRdb retains in-frame clones only, with some absent. The sample lists around 120,000 clones; approximately 62% were seen once. Sequenced input: peripheral blood. The receptors come from a man aged 80 or over with acute or convalescent COVID-19.

The rearrangement uses TRBV19 and TRBJ2-7; TRBD2 matches 7 bases. Germline loops: CDR1 LNHDA, CDR2 SQIVND (reference sequence). This CDR3 is 14 amino acids long. J gave up 0 bases and V 1 base, and 0 bases lay outside the gene matches. CDR3 loop: CASSIGTSSYEQYF. In DNA form, the CDR3 reads TGTGCCAGTAGTATAGGGACTAGCTCCTACGAGCAGTACTTC.

The chain employs TRBV9 and TRBJ1-4; 8 bases are shared with TRBD1. This CDR3 has 15 residues. CDR1 is SGDLS and CDR2 is YYNGEE in the germline V gene. Losses at the gene ends were 6 bases for V and 5 bases for J; bases not matched to a gene: 9. CDR3 sequence: CASNLKGQANEKLFF. The CDR3 DNA sequence: TGTGCCAGCAACTTAAAGGGACAGGCCAATGAAAAACTGTTTTTT.

The chain uses TRBV20-1 and TRBJ2-2, with 9 bases that match TRBD2. There are 15 residues in the CDR3. Germline CDR1 and CDR2: DFQATT and SNEGSKA (reference sequence). V trimming: 3 bases; J trimming: 1 base; junction bases outside the gene matches: 3. The CDR3 protein is CSASSSGMNTGELFF. CDR3 DNA sequence: TGCAGTGCTAGTTCTAGCGGGATGAACACCGGGGAGCTGTTTTTT.

The rearrangement links TRBV3-1 (or the pseudogene TRBV3-2) to TRBJ1-3; a weak D match, TRBD1 (5 bases). The germline CDR1 and CDR2 sequences are LGHDT and YNNKEL (reference sequence). The germline V and J ends were trimmed by 2 bases and 7 bases, with 21 bases remaining between them. The CDR3 extends over 17 amino acids. DNA for the CDR3: TGTGCCAGCAGCCAAACGGTCGGTCAGGGCGGCCGTAACACCATATATTTT. The encoded protein is CASSQTVGQGGRNTIYF.

CDR3 region: CASGQTGDYGYTF. The CDR3 nucleotides read TGTGCCAGCGGCCAAACAGGGGACTATGGCTACACCTTC. V gene TRBV28 combines with J gene TRBJ1-2; 7 bases align to TRBD1. This CDR3 has 13 amino acids. The germline CDR1 and CDR2 sequences are MDHEN and SYDVKM. V was pared by 8 bases and J by 3 bases, with 6 bases of the junction left unmatched.

This clone was found a few times. J is TRBJ1-1 and V is TRBV6-5, with 9 positions matching TRBD1. This CDR3 has 14 residues. The ends lost 11 bases at V and 6 bases at J; junction bases unmatched: 13. Germline values: CDR1 MNHEY, CDR2 SVGAGI. In DNA form, the CDR3 reads TGTGCCTCTTACAGGGGGCCCGCAAACCCTGAAGCTTTCTTT. It is translated as CASYRGPANPEAFF.

This sequence joins TRBV11-2 and TRBJ1-3; D is unclear. The germline V gene encodes CDR1 SGHAT and CDR2 FQNNGV. The CDR3 length is 15 residues. V lost 4 bases and J 6 bases, leaving 16 bases between the germline ends. In DNA form, the CDR3 reads TGTGCCAGCAGCTCCCTCCGGGGTAGGCTAAACACCATATATTTT. As protein: CASSSLRGRLNTIYF.

The chain is built from TRBV29-1 and TRBJ2-4; the D is unclear. The germline gives CDR1 SQVTM, CDR2 ANQGSEA. The CDR3 length is 13 residues. Trimming left V 7 bases short and J 0 bases short, with 10 bases between. CDR3 loop: CSALTLAKNIQYF. The CDR3 DNA reads as TGCAGCGCACTGACACTAGCCAAAAACATTCAGTACTTC. The whole variable domain, remainder taken from reference TRBV29-1 and TRBJ2-4, is SAVISQKPSRDICQRGTSLTIQCQVDSQVTMMFWYRQQPGQSLTLIATANQGSEATYESGFVIDKFPISRPNLTFSTLTVSNMSPEDSSIYLCSALTLAKNIQYFGAGTRLSVL.

The chain combines TRBV5-1 with TRBJ2-1; D is unresolved. From germline, CDR1 is SGHRS and CDR2 YFSETQ. V lost 0 bases to trimming and J lost 6 bases, with 4 bases between them. The CDR3 sequence is 12 residues long. The CDR3 loop reads CASSLVFNEQFF. The CDR3, as DNA: TGCGCCAGCAGCTTGGTATTCAATGAGCAGTTCTTC. Using reference TRBV5-1 and TRBJ2-1 for the parts outside the CDR3, the full variable domain is KAGVTQTPRYLIKTRGQQVTLSCSPISGHRSVSWYQQTPGQGLQFLFEYFSETQRNKGNFPGRFSGRQFSNSRSEMNVSTLELGDSALYLCASSLVFNEQFFGPGTRLTVL.

This rearrangement joins TRBV5-1 to TRBJ2-3; 7 bases line up with TRBD2. The CDR3 has 14 residues. Germline V gives CDR1 SGHRS, CDR2 YFSETQ. Unmatched junction bases numbered 1, after V lost 3 bases and J lost 0 bases. The CDR3 region is CASSYGGSTDTQYF. CDR3 coding DNA: TGCGCCAGCAGCTACGGGGGGAGCACAGATACGCAGTATTTT.

The V call is TRBV5-4, the J call TRBJ2-7, with TRBD2 as a possible D gene (5 bases). Germline CDR1 is SGHNT and CDR2 is YYREEE (reference sequence). The CDR3 spans 14 residues. Trimming pared 0 bases from V and 6 bases from J, leaving 13 bases between. CDR3 DNA: TGTGCCAGCAGCTTGGACGGACTCCCGCCCGAGCAGTACTTC. It is translated as CASSLDGLPPEQYF. Together with reference TRBV5-4 and TRBJ2-7, the CDR3 gives the full variable domain: ETGVTQSPTHLIKTRGQQVTLRCSSQSGHNTVSWYQQALGQGPQFIFQYYREEENGRGNFPPRFSGLQFPNYSSELNVNALELDDSALYLCASSLDGLPPEQYFGPGTRLTVT.

The chain recombines TRBV2 with TRBJ1-5; D might be TRBD1 (5 bases). In germline, CDR1 is SNHLY, CDR2 FYNNEI. The CDR3 length is 15 residues. With 6 bases removed from V and 1 base from J, the gap between germline ends came to 13 bases. The CDR3 DNA reads as TGTGCCAGCAGGCTCAGGGCTACGAGCAATCAGCCCCAGCATTTT. This sequence encodes CASRLRATSNQPQHF.

In its sample, this clone was seen once. V usage is TRBV5-1 and J usage is TRBJ2-7; 7 positions match TRBD2. This CDR3 comprises 15 residues. Germline CDR1 reads SGHRS; CDR2 reads YFSETQ. Trimming took 3 bases from V and 1 from J; bases not matched to a gene: 7. The CDR3 nucleotides read TGCGCCAGCAGCTGGGGGGGTTCTAGTTCCTACGAGCAGTACTTC. As protein: CASSWGGSSSYEQYF.

This clone has just a few counts. The chain is built from TRBV1 and TRBJ1-1. TRBV1 is described as a pseudogene. CDR3 length: 16 residues. The CDR3 loop reads CTSSHGGRRTNTEAFF. The CDR3 DNA reads as TGCACCAGCAGCCACGGCGGGCGACGTACAAACACTGAAGCTTTCTTT.

This chain connects TRBV5-8 to TRBJ1-6; TRBD1 matches at 10 bases. Trimming removed 2 bases from V and 10 bases from J; junction bases left unmatched: 9. CDR3 length equals 16 residues. CDR1 is SGHTS, CDR2 YDEGEE, per germline. In nucleotides, the CDR3 is TGTGCCAGCAGCTTCGCTCGTGACAGGGGGCAATCACCCCTCCACTTT. The encoded protein is CASSFARDRGQSPLHF.

This chain connects TRBV9 to TRBJ1-5; D not certain. This CDR3 spans 13 amino acids. Trimming removed 0 bases at V and 4 bases at J, with 5 bases between. CDR1 and CDR2 (germline): SGDLS, YYNGEE. In nucleotides, the CDR3 is TGTGCCAGCAGCGTAGGAGAAAATCAGCCCCAGCATTTT. Encoded protein: CASSVGENQPQHF. Looking up the rest from reference TRBV9 and TRBJ1-5 gives the full variable domain: DSGVTQTPKHLITATGQRVTLRCSPRSGDLSVYWYQQSLDQGLQFLIQYYNGEERAKGNILERFSAQQFPDLHSELNLSSLELGDSALYFCASSVGENQPQHFGDGTRLSIL.

The V call is TRBV19, the J call TRBJ2-7; 9 positions agree with TRBD1. The germline gives CDR1 LNHDA, CDR2 SQIVND (reference sequence). This CDR3 is built from 14 residues. Trimming removed 5 bases from V and 6 bases from J; junction bases left unmatched: 8. For the CDR3, the DNA is TGTGCCAGTAGTCTGGGGACAGGGCTAATCGAGCAGTACTTC. Its protein is CASSLGTGLIEQYF. The full variable domain, rest sourced from reference TRBV19 and TRBJ2-7, is DGGITQSPKYLFRKEGQNVTLSCEQNLNHDAMYWYRQDPGQGLRLIYYSQIVNDFQKGDIAEGYSVSREKKESFPLTVTSAQKNPTAFYLCASSLGTGLIEQYFGPGTRLTVT.

This clone was seen at least ten times. The chain combines TRBV7-3 with TRBJ1-1; unclear D gene. The V and J ends lost 5 bases and 1 base respectively, with 8 bases between them. The CDR3 is made up of 13 amino acids. Looked up from germline, CDR1 is SGHTA and CDR2 is FQGTGA. The CDR3 protein is CASSTGRNTEAFF. DNA of the CDR3: TGTGCCAGCAGCACTGGTCGGAACACTGAAGCTTTCTTT.

The J gene is TRBJ1-3, the V gene TRBV28, with D hard to call. Trimming removed 3 bases at V and 4 bases at J, with 10 bases between. Germline-derived CDR1 and CDR2 are MDHEN and SYDVKM. CDR3 length: 14 residues. This chain's CDR3 is CASSFSQSGNTIYF. For the CDR3, the DNA is TGTGCCAGCAGTTTTTCACAGTCAGGAAACACCATATATTTT.

This clone was detected many times. V gene TRBV5-1 combines with J gene TRBJ2-7; D might be TRBD1 (6 bases). The germline V gene encodes CDR1 SGHRS and CDR2 YFSETQ. Trimming removed 4 bases at V and 3 bases at J, with 14 bases between. This CDR3 contains 14 residues. CDR3 sequence (DNA): TGCGCCAGCAGCCCGGGGACACCAAACTACGAGCAGTACTTC. Its translation: CASSPGTPNYEQYF.

In its sample, this clone was seen once. This chain connects TRBV10-1 to TRBJ2-2; D is undetermined. Germline CDR1 WNHNN, CDR2 SYGVQD (reference sequence). Trimming stripped 7 bases from V and 2 bases from J, with 5 bases between. CDR3 length: 12 residues. CDR3 coding DNA: TGCGCCAGCAAAAGCAACACCGGGGAGCTGTTTTTT. It translates to CASKSNTGELFF.